This T cell receptor (beta chain) was found in a study of blood T cell repertoires in COVID-19. This clone was seen a single time. This same CDR3 is encoded by further DNA sequences in the sample. With 3 bases removed from V and 2 bases from J, the gap between germline ends came to 11 bases. The CDR3 contains 14 residues. CDR1 and CDR2 from the germline V gene are SGHRS and YFSETQ. This table comes from immunoSEQ multiplex PCR, and its TCRdb copy is limited to in-frame clones, with some not included. The sample shows roughly 25,000 clones, roughly 80% of them seen only once. The genes are TRBV5-1 and TRBJ1-1, with a possible D match to TRBD1 (5 bases). Specimen: peripheral blood. This receptor was identified in a woman older than 75 with acute or convalescent COVID-19. In DNA form, the CDR3 reads TGCGCCAGCAGCTCCCGGACAACAAACACTGAAGCTTTCTTT. As protein: CASSSRTTNTEAFF.